This T cell receptor beta chain appears in the sequencing data of a study of blood T cell repertoires in COVID-19. The method was immunoSEQ multiplex PCR; TCRdb's version includes in-frame clones alone and lacks a portion of them. The table shows 350,000 to 500,000 clones, with roughly 84% occurring only once. Participants spanned ages roughly 18 to 90 years and resided in about two dozen US areas. A COVID-19 case had been met by exposed participants during the 2 weeks before study entry. Deletions cut 2 bases from V and 9 bases from J, with 13 bases between. In germline, CDR1 is SGHDN, CDR2 FVKESK. The CDR3 has 13 residues.

The clonotype originates from a young woman who had been exposed to COVID-19. V usage is TRBV14 and J usage is TRBJ1-1; a possible D gene is TRBD1 (6 bases). The sample was PBMCs or T cells enriched from blood (not recorded which). CDR3 bases: TGTGCCAGCAGCCAAAACCTACAGGGAAAAGCTTTCTTT. Its protein is CASSQNLQGKAFF.